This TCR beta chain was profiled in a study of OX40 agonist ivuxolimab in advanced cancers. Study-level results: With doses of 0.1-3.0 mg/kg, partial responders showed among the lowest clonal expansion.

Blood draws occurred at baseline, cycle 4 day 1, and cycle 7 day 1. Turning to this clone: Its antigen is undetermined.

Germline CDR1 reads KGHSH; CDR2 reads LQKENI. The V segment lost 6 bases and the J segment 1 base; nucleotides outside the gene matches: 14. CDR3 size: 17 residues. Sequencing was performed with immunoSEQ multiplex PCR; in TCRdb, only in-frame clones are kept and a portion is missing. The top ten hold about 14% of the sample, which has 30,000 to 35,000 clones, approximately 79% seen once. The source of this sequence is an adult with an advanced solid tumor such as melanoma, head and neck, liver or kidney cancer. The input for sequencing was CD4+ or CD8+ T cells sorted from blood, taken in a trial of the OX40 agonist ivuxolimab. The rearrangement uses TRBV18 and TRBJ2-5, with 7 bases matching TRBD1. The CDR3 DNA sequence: TGTGCCAGCTCCCCTACTCCCCCCACAGGGGCCCAAGAGACCCAGTACTTC. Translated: CASSPTPPTGAQETQYF.